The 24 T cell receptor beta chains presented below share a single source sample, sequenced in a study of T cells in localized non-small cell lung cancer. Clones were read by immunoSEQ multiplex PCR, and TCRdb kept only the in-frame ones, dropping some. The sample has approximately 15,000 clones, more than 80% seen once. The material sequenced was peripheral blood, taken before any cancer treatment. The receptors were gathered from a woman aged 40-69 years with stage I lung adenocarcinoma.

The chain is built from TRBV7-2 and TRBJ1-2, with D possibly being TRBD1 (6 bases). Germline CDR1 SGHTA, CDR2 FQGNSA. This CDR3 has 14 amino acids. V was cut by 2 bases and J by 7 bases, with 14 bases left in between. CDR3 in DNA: TGTGCCAGCAGCTTACTGAACCAGGGGTCTGGCTACACCTTC. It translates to CASSLLNQGSGYTF.

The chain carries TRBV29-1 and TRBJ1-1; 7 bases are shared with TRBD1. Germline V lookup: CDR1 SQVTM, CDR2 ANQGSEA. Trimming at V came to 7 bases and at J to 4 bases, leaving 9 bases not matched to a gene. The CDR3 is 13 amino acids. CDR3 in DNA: TGCAGCGCTAATGACAGGGCGCGCACTGAAGCTTTCTTT. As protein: CSANDRARTEAFF. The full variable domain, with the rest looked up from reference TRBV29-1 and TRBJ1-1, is SAVISQKPSRDICQRGTSLTIQCQVDSQVTMMFWYRQQPGQSLTLIATANQGSEATYESGFVIDKFPISRPNLTFSTLTVSNMSPEDSSIYLCSANDRARTEAFFGQGTRLTVV.

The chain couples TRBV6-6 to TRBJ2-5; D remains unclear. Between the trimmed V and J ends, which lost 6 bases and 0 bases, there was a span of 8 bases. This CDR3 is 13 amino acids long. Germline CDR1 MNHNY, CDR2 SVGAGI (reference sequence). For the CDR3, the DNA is TGTGCCAGCAGCCGCGGCGACCAAGAGACCCAGTACTTC. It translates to CASSRGDQETQYF.

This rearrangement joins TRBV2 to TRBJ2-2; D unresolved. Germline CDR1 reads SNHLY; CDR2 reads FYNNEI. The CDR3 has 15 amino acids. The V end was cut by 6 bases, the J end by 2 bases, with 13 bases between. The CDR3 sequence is CASSQGTDNTGELFF. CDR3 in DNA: TGTGCCAGCAGCCAAGGAACGGATAACACCGGGGAGCTGTTTTTT.

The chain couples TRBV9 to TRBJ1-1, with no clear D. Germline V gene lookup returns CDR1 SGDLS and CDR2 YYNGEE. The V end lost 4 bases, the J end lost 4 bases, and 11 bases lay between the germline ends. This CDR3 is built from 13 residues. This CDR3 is CASSQGVSTEAFF. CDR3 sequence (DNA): TGTGCCAGCAGCCAAGGCGTGAGCACTGAAGCTTTCTTT.

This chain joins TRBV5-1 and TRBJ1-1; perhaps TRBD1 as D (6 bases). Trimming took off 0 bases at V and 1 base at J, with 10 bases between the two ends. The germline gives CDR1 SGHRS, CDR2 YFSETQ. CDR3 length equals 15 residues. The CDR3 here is CASSLEWGQNTEAFF. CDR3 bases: TGCGCCAGCAGCTTGGAATGGGGGCAGAACACTGAAGCTTTCTTT.

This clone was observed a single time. CDR3 loop: CASSQTGVGYTF. CDR3 sequence (DNA): TGCGCCAGCAGCCAGACAGGGGTGGGCTACACCTTC. The chain combines TRBV10-2 with TRBJ1-2; 8 bases match TRBD1. From germline, CDR1 is WSHSY and CDR2 SAAADI. This CDR3 is built from 12 residues. Losses at the gene ends were 6 bases for V and 8 bases for J; bases not matched to a gene: 5.

The CDR3 spells CASSPPGEIYGYTF. The CDR3 DNA reads TGTGCCAGCAGCCCTCCGGGGGAAATCTATGGCTACACCTTC. This sequence joins TRBV5-4 and TRBJ1-2, with D maybe TRBD1 (5 bases). Deletions cut 4 bases from V and 4 bases from J, with 14 bases between. This CDR3 is built from 14 residues. Germline loops: CDR1 SGHNT, CDR2 YYREEE (reference sequence).

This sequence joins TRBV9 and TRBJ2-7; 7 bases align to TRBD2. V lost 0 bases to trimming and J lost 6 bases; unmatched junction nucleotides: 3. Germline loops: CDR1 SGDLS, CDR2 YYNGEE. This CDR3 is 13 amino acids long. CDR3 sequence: CASSVVSGGEQYF. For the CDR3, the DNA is TGTGCCAGCAGCGTAGTTTCGGGGGGCGAGCAGTACTTC.

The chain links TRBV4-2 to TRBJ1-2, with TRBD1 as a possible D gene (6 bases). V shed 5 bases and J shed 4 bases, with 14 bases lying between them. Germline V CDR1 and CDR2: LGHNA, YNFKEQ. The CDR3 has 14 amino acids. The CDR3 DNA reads TGTGCCAGCAGCGAGGGGGGGACCACCTATGGCTACACCTTC. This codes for CASSEGGTTYGYTF.

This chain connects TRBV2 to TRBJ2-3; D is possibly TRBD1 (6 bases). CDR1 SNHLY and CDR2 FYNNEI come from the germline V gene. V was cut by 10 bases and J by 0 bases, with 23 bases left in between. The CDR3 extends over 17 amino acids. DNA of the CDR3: TGTGCCACCTCTTCACAGGGTCGGAAGAGCAGCACAGATACGCAGTATTTT. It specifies CATSSQGRKSSTDTQYF.

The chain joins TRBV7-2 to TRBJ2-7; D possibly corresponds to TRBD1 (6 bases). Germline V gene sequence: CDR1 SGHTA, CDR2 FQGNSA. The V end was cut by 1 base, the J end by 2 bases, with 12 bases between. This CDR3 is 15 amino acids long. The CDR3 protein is CASSLGTGLPYEQYF. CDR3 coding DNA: TGTGCCAGCAGCTTAGGAACAGGGTTACCCTACGAGCAGTACTTC.

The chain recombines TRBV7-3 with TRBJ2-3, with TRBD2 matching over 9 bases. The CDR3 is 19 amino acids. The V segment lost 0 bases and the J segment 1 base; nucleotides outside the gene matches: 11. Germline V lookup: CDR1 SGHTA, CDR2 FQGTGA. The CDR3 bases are TGTGCCAGCAGCTTAACTTTCGGCGGGGGGGCGTATGGCACAGATACGCAGTATTTT. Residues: CASSLTFGGGAYGTDTQYF.

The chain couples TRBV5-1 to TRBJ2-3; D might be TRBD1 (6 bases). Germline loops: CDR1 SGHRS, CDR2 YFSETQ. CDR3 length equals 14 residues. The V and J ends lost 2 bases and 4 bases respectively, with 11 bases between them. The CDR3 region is CASSFHRASDTQYF. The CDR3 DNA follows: TGCGCCAGCAGCTTCCACAGGGCGTCAGATACGCAGTATTTT.

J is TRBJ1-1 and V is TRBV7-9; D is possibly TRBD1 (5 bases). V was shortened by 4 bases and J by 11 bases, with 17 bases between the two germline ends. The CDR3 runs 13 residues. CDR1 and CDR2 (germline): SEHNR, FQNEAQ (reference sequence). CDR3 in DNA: TGTGCCAGCAGCTCCCGGGAGGGGACGTCCGCTTTCTTT. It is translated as CASSSREGTSAFF. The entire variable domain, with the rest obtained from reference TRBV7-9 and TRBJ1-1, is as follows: DTGVSQNPRHKITKRGQNVTFRCDPISEHNRLYWYRQTLGQGPEFLTYFQNEAQLEKSRLLSDRFSAERPKGSFSTLEIQRTEQGDSAMYLCASSSREGTSAFFGQGTRLTVV.

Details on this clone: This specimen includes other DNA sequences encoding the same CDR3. The chain's CDR3 is CASSRTRGETQYF. CDR3 DNA: TGTGCCAGCAGCCGGACCCGGGGGGAGACCCAGTACTTC. The rearrangement links TRBV6-5 to TRBJ2-5; D is possibly TRBD2 (6 bases). V lost 6 bases, J lost 5 bases, and 13 bases lay in between. Germline V CDR1 and CDR2: MNHEY, SVGAGI. The CDR3 is made up of 13 amino acids.

The CDR3 DNA follows: TGCAGCGTTAAGGCAGAGGGCAGGGGAATTGGCTACACCTTC. Amino acids: CSVKAEGRGIGYTF. The chain couples TRBV29-1 to TRBJ1-2; tentatively, D is TRBD1 (6 bases). V dropped 5 bases and J dropped 7 bases, with 20 bases sitting between them. This CDR3 is built from 14 residues. Germline lookup yields CDR1 SQVTM and CDR2 ANQGSEA.

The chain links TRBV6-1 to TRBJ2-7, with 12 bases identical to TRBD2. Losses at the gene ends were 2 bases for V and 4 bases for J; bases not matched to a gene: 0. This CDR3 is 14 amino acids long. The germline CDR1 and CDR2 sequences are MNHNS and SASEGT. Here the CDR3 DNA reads TGTGCCAGCAGTGAACTAGCGGGGGGGTACGAGCAGTACTTC. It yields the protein CASSELAGGYEQYF.

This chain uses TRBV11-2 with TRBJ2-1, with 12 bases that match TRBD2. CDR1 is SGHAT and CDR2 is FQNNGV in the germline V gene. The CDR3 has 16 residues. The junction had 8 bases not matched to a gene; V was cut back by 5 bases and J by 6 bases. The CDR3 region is CASSPRLAGAGNEQFF. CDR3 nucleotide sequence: TGTGCCAGCAGCCCCAGACTAGCGGGGGCGGGCAATGAGCAGTTCTTC. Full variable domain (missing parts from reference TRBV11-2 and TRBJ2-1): EAGVAQSPRYKIIEKRQSVAFWCNPISGHATLYWYQQILGQGPKLLIQFQNNGVVDDSQLPKDRFSAERLKGVDSTLKIQPAKLEDSAVYLCASSPRLAGAGNEQFFGPGTRLTVL.

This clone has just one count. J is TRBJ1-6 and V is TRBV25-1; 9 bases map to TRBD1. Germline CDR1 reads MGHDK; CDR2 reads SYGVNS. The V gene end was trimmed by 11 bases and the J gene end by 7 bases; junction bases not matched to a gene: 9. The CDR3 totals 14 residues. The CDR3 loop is CASSVGTGNSPLHF. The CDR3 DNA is TGTGCCTCCTCTGTAGGGACAGGGAATTCACCCCTCCACTTT.

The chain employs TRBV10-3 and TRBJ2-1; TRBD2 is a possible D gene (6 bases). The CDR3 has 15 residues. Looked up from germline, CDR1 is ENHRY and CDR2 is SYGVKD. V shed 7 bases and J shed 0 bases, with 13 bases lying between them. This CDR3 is CAIKTDGSSYNEQFF. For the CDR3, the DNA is TGTGCCATCAAGACGGACGGGAGCTCCTACAATGAGCAGTTCTTC.

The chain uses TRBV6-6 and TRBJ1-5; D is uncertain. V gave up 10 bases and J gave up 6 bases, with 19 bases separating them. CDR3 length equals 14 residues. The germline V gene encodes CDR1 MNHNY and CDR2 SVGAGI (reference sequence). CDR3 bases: TGTGCCACCACAGTTACCCAATTTGGTCAGCCCCAGCATTTT. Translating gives CATTVTQFGQPQHF.

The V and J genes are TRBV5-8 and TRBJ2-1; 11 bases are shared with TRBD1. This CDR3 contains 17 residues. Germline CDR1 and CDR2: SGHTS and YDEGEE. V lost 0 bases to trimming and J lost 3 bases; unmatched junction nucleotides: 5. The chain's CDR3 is CASSLGTGQGGYNEQFF. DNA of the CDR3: TGTGCCAGCAGCTTGGGGACGGGACAGGGGGGCTACAATGAGCAGTTCTTC. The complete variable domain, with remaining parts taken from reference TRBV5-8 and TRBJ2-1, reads EAGVTQSPTHLIKTRGQQATLRCSPISGHTSVYWYQQALGLGLQFLLWYDEGEERNRGNFPPRFSGRQFPNYSSELNVNALELEDSALYLCASSLGTGQGGYNEQFFGPGTRLTVL.

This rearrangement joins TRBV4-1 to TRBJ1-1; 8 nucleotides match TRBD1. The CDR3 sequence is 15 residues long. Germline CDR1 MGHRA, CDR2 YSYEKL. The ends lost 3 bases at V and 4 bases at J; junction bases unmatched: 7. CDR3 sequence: CASSHLDREGTEAFF. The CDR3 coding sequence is TGCGCCAGCAGCCACCTGGACAGGGAGGGCACTGAAGCTTTCTTT.